These 27 T cell receptor beta chains share one sample of origin, sequenced in a study of vaccination effects on CD4 cells after COVID-19. Between days 10 and 11 of culture, CD4+ T cells were separated out. Antigens for these TCRs are unknown. The data were produced by immunoSEQ multiplex PCR, yet TCRdb's version contains in-frame clones alone and is incomplete. The table shows 40,000 or so clones, with over 80% occurring only once. Sequences were derived from CD4+ T cells from PBMCs cultured without peptide, sampled before COVID-19 vaccination. The origin of the receptors is a human donor who received a COVID-19 vaccine.

The chain has TRBV7-8 and TRBJ1-3; D not resolved. The CDR3 contains 15 residues. Germline CDR1 is SGHVS and CDR2 is FQNEAQ. Trimming removed 4 bases at V and 0 bases at J, with 10 bases between. CDR3: CASSSDGISGNTIYF. The CDR3 nucleotides read TGTGCCAGCAGCTCCGACGGGATCTCTGGAAACACCATATATTTT.

The rearrangement uses TRBV18 and TRBJ1-3; D unclear. The CDR3 extends over 15 amino acids. Germline assignment: CDR1 KGHSH and CDR2 LQKENI. Trimming pared 1 base from V and 4 bases from J, leaving 11 bases between. This CDR3 is CASSPRQEGGNTIYF. The CDR3 nucleotides read TGTGCCAGCTCACCACGTCAAGAGGGAGGAAACACCATATATTTT.

In its sample, this clone was seen once. The rearrangement uses TRBV3-1 (or the pseudogene TRBV3-2) and TRBJ1-1, with no clear D. Looked up from germline, CDR1 is LGHDT and CDR2 is YNNKEL (reference sequence). There are 13 residues in the CDR3. Trimming left V 5 bases short and J 0 bases short, with 7 bases between. The CDR3 nucleotides read TGTGCCAGCAGCTTGCGAGTGAACACTGAAGCTTTCTTT. This translates into CASSLRVNTEAFF.

The chain joins TRBV7-2 to TRBJ2-7, with D tentatively TRBD1 (5 bases). Germline CDR1 reads SGHTA; CDR2 reads FQGNSA. The CDR3 runs 15 residues. V shed 1 base and J shed 3 bases, with 13 bases lying between them. CDR3 loop: CASSLVYDSFYEQYV. CDR3 DNA sequence: TGTGCCAGCAGCTTAGTATATGACAGTTTCTACGAGCAGTACGTC.

The chain employs TRBV1 and TRBJ1-2; the table's TRBD1 call for D was not verified on the DNA. TRBV1 counts as a pseudogene. This CDR3 spans 14 amino acids. The CDR3 DNA reads TGCACCAGCAGCCAAGAGGGCAGGTGTGGTGGCTACACCTTC. Translating gives CTSSQEGRCGGYTF.

The chain has TRBV4-2 and TRBJ2-1; possible D gene TRBD2, 6 bases. V shed 2 bases and J shed 7 bases, with 6 bases lying between them. The CDR3 covers 12 residues. From germline, CDR1 is LGHNA and CDR2 YNFKEQ. The CDR3 is CASSQRGNEQFF. As DNA, the CDR3 is TGTGCCAGCAGCCAACGGGGGAATGAGCAGTTCTTC.

This clone was seen only a few times. V and J are TRBV6-5 and TRBJ2-1; 7 positions agree with TRBD1. J lost 4 bases, V lost 7 bases, and 10 bases had no gene match. The CDR3 has 15 residues. Germline lookup yields CDR1 MNHEY and CDR2 SVGAGI. The CDR3 protein is CASTQGVGSYNEQFF. DNA of the CDR3: TGTGCCAGCACCCAGGGGGTCGGCAGTTACAATGAGCAGTTCTTC.

The chain is built from TRBV7-7 and TRBJ2-7; D might be TRBD1 (5 bases). The V end lost 7 bases, the J end lost 0 bases, and 19 bases lay between the germline ends. CDR3 length: 16 amino acids. CDR1 and CDR2 (germline): SSHAT, FNYEAQ (reference sequence). In DNA form, the CDR3 reads TGTGCCAGCAAGAACAGGTCGGCAGGGTACTCCTACGAGCAGTACGTC. It specifies CASKNRSAGYSYEQYV.

This chain connects TRBV10-3 to TRBJ1-6; D is unclear. Between the trimmed V and J ends, which lost 4 bases and 0 bases, there was a span of 4 bases. Germline V gene data show CDR1 as ENHRY and CDR2 as SYGVKD. The length of the CDR3 is 14 residues. The CDR3: CAISGSSYNSPLHF. In DNA form, the CDR3 reads TGTGCCATCAGTGGGAGCTCCTATAATTCACCCCTCCACTTT.

The rearrangement joins TRBV6-1 to TRBJ1-6; D remains ambiguous. In germline, CDR1 is MNHNS, CDR2 SASEGT. The CDR3 consists of 13 residues. With 2 bases removed from V and 6 bases from J, the gap between germline ends came to 5 bases. The CDR3 region has the DNA TGTGCCAGCAGTGAACAGATTAATTCACCCCTCCACTTT. It encodes CASSEQINSPLHF.

V usage is TRBV6-4 and J usage is TRBJ1-6; TRBD1 matches 9 bases. The V gene's germline CDR1 is MRHNA and CDR2 SNTAGT. V lost 4 bases, J lost 9 bases, and 4 bases stayed unmatched. This CDR3 is 14 amino acids long. The CDR3 DNA reads as TGTGCCAGCAGTGGGGGGACAGGGACTTCACCCCTCCACTTT. Its translation: CASSGGTGTSPLHF.

The chain recombines TRBV7-9 with TRBJ2-1, with 8 bases that match TRBD2. The CDR3 runs 15 residues. The germline CDR1 and CDR2 sequences are SEHNR and FQNEAQ (reference sequence). CDR3 protein: CATYSERGLHNEQFF. As DNA, the CDR3 is TGTGCTACTTACAGCGAGCGGGGGCTGCACAATGAGCAGTTCTTC.

This sequence joins TRBV5-5 and TRBJ2-7; tentatively, D is TRBD1 or TRBD2 (6 bases each). The germline gives CDR1 SGHKS, CDR2 YYEKEE (reference sequence). Trimming pared 4 bases from V and 0 bases from J, leaving 8 bases between. The CDR3 is made up of 13 amino acids. The CDR3 protein is CASSAGHSYEQYV. CDR3 nucleotide sequence: TGTGCCAGCAGCGCGGGACACTCCTACGAGCAGTACGTC.

The chain combines TRBV6-5 with TRBJ1-2, with 7 bases aligning to TRBD1. The CDR3 runs to 13 residues. V was clipped by 6 bases and J by 5 bases; unmatched bases: 6. Germline CDR1 and CDR2: MNHEY and SVGAGI. CDR3: CASRSGQSYGYTF. DNA of the CDR3: TGTGCCAGCAGGTCGGGACAGTCGTATGGCTACACCTTC.

The chain uses TRBV18 and TRBJ2-3; 12 bases align to TRBD2. Germline CDR1 and CDR2: KGHSH and LQKENI. The ends lost 3 bases at V and 4 bases at J; junction bases unmatched: 2. The CDR3 runs to 15 residues. The CDR3 coding sequence is TGTGCCAGCTCACCGACTAGCGGGGGTTCAGATACGCAGTATTTT. This sequence encodes CASSPTSGGSDTQYF.

The table lists this clone with a count of one. For the CDR3, the DNA is TGTGCCAGCAGTCCCCAGGGCTATGGCTACACCTTC. Translation: CASSPQGYGYTF. This chain uses TRBV27 with TRBJ1-2; TRBD1 might be the D (5 bases). V lost 5 bases and J lost 4, with 8 bases in between. The CDR3 runs 12 residues. Per germline, CDR1 MNHEY and CDR2 SMNVEV (reference sequence).

In DNA form, the CDR3 reads TGTGCCAGCAGCACCCGGACTAGCGGGGGGATTATCACAGATACGCAGTATTTT. This sequence encodes CASSTRTSGGIITDTQYF. This rearrangement joins TRBV7-2 to TRBJ2-3, with 14 bases matching TRBD2. This CDR3 has 18 residues. The germline gives CDR1 SGHTA, CDR2 FQGNSA. Trimming cost V 5 bases and J 2 bases; bases outside gene matches: 9.

This chain joins TRBV11-2 and TRBJ2-2, with D possibly matching TRBD2 (5 bases). Germline CDR1 SGHAT, CDR2 FQNNGV. Trimming removed 4 bases from V and 6 bases from J, with 12 bases in between. The CDR3 totals 14 residues. This CDR3 reads CASSSIRRPGELFF. CDR3 coding DNA: TGTGCCAGCAGCTCTATCCGGAGGCCCGGGGAGCTGTTTTTT.

The V call is TRBV4-1, the J call TRBJ1-1; D may be TRBD1 (5 bases). The CDR3 contains 17 residues. CDR1 and CDR2 from the germline V gene are MGHRA and YSYEKL. V gave up 4 bases and J gave up 0 bases, with 18 bases separating them. DNA of the CDR3: TGCGCCAGCAGCCCCGAACGGACGGGGCCCATGAACACTGAAGCTTTCTTT. Translating gives CASSPERTGPMNTEAFF.

There are a few counts of this clone. This rearrangement joins TRBV7-3 to TRBJ1-2; D perhaps matches TRBD1 (5 bases). Trimming left V 5 bases short and J 1 base short, with 14 bases between. The CDR3 has 15 residues. From germline, CDR1 is SGHTA and CDR2 FQGTGA. CDR3 DNA: TGTGCCAGCAGCGACAAACCAGGACATAACTATGGCTACACCTTC. Amino acids: CASSDKPGHNYGYTF.

V is TRBV5-8 and J is TRBJ2-3; D possibly corresponds to TRBD2 (7 bases). The CDR3 contains 16 residues. Germline V lookup: CDR1 SGHTS, CDR2 YDEGEE. The germline V and J ends were trimmed by 1 base and 2 bases, with 14 bases remaining between them. CDR3 bases: TGTGCCAGCAGCTTGTTGGGCGGGGGCCCCACAGATACGCAGTATTTT. Its protein product is CASSLLGGGPTDTQYF.

This clone is a singleton in its sample. The V and J genes are TRBV11-1 and TRBJ2-7; no firm D call. Looked up from germline, CDR1 is SGHAT and CDR2 is FQDESV (reference sequence). The CDR3 has 13 residues. The V end lost 3 bases, the J end lost 2 bases, and 8 bases lay between the germline ends. DNA for the CDR3: TGTGCCAGCAGCTTTAACAGTCCCTACGAGCAGTACGTC. Amino acids: CASSFNSPYEQYV.

The rearrangement uses TRBV28 and TRBJ1-2, with D unclear. This CDR3 region has 15 residues. V was cut by 4 bases and J by 3 bases, with 15 bases left in between. The germline CDR1 and CDR2 sequences are MDHEN and SYDVKM. DNA of the CDR3: TGTGCCAGCAGTTCTTTACGAGTTGGATACTATGGCTACACCTTC. It specifies CASSSLRVGYYGYTF.

J is TRBJ1-2 and V is TRBV3-1 (or the pseudogene TRBV3-2); maybe TRBD1 (6 bases). V lost 4 bases and J 7 bases, leaving 19 bases between the germline ends. This CDR3 comprises 15 residues. Per the germline V gene, CDR1 is LGHDT and CDR2 is YNNKEL (reference sequence). The CDR3 reads CASSPTQVGGFGYTF. Here the CDR3 DNA reads TGTGCCAGCAGCCCGACCCAAGTAGGGGGGTTTGGCTACACCTTC.

The genes are TRBV6-5 and TRBJ2-5, with TRBD1 as a possible D gene (6 bases). Per the germline V gene, CDR1 is MNHEY and CDR2 is SVGAGI. Deletions cut 6 bases from V and 3 bases from J, with 11 bases between. The CDR3 totals 13 residues. The CDR3 is CASSRRTEETQYF. The CDR3, as DNA: TGTGCCAGCAGCCGCCGGACAGAAGAGACCCAGTACTTC.

The rearrangement uses TRBV2 and TRBJ1-2, with D perhaps matching TRBD1 (6 bases). The germline gives CDR1 SNHLY, CDR2 FYNNEI. V lost 6 bases, J lost 4 bases, and 12 bases lay in between. The CDR3 covers 13 residues. The CDR3 sequence is CASSEGQTYGYTF. DNA of the CDR3: TGTGCCAGCAGCGAGGGACAAACCTATGGCTACACCTTC.

This clone was observed a handful of times. V and J are TRBV3-1 (or the pseudogene TRBV3-2) and TRBJ2-3; D remains ambiguous. V was trimmed by 3 bases and J by 3 bases, leaving 4 bases between them. The CDR3 loop spans 12 amino acids. Germline assignment: CDR1 LGHDT and CDR2 YNNKEL (reference sequence). CDR3 in DNA: TGTGCCAGCAGCCAGGAAACAGATACGCAGTATTTT. This codes for CASSQETDTQYF.